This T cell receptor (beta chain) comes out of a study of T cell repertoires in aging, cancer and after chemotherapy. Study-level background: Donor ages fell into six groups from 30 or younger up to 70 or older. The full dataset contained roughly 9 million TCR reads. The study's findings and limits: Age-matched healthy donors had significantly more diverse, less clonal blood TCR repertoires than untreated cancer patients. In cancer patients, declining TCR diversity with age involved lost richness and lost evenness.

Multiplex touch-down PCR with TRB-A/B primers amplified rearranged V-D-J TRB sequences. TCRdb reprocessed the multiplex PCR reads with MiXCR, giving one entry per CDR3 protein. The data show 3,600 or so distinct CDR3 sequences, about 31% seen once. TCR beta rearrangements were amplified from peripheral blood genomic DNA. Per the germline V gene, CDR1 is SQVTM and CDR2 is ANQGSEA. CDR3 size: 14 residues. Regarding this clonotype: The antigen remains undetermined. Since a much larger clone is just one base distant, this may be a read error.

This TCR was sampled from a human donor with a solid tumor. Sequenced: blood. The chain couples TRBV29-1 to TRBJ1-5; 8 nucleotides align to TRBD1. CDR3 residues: CGVDSGGAGQPQHF. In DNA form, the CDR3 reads TGCGGCGTTGATTCAGGGGGCGCAGGGCAGCCCCAGCATTTT.